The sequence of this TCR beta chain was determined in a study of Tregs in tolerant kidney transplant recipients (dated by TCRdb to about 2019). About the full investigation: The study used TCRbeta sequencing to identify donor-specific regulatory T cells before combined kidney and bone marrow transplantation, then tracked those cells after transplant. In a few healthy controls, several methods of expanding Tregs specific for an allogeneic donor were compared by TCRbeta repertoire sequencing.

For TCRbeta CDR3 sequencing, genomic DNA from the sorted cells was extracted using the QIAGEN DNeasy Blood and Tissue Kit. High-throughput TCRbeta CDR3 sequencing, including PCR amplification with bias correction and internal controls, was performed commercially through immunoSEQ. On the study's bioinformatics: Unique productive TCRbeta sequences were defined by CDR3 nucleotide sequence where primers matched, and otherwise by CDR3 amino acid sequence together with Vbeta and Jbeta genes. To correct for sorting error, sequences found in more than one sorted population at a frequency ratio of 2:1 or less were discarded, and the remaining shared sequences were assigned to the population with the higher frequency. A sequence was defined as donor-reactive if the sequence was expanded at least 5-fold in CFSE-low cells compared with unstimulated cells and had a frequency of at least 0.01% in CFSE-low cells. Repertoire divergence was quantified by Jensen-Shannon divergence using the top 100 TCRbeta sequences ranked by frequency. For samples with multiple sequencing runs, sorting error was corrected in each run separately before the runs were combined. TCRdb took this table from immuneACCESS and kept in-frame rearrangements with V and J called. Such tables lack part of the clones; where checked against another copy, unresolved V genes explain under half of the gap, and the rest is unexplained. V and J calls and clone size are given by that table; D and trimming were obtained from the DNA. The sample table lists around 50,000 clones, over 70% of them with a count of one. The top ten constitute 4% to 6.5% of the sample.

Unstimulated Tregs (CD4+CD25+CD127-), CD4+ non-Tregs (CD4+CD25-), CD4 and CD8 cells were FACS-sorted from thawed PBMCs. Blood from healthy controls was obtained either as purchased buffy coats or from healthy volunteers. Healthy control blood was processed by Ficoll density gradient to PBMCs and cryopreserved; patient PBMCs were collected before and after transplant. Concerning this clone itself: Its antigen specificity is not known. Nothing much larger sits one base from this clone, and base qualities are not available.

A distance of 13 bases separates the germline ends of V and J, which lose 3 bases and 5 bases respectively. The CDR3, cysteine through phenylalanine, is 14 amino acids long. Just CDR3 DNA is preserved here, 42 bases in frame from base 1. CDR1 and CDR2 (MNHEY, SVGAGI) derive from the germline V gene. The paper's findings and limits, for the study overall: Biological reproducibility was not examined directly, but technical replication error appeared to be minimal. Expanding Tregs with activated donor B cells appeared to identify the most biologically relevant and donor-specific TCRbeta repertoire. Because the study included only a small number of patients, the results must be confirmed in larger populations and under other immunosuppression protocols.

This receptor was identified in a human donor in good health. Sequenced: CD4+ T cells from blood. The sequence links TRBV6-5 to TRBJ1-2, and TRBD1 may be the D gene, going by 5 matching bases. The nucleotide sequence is TGTGCCAGCAGTTATAGCGGGGGACGTTATGGCTACACCTTC. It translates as CASSYSGGRYGYTF.